The rows below give T cell receptor beta chains drawn from one sample of a study of T cell responses to AZD1222 COVID-19 vaccine. The method was immunoSEQ multiplex PCR; TCRdb's version includes in-frame clones alone and lacks a portion of them. The sample holds some 140,000 clones, over 90% seen once. The sequencing here drew on peripheral blood, taken on day 0 of AZD1222 vaccination. Receptor source: an adult in good health. Both conserved end residues are part of each CDR3. D genes are given only for firm matches. A clone size is listed for some rows: how often the clone was seen (once, few, many), or a class if it is expanded.

clone_size,j_call,v_call,d_call,cdr3_nt,cdr3_aa
once,TRBJ2-3,TRBV7-7,-,TGTGCTAGCAGCCATAGGGGGGGCCCCACAGATACGCAGTATTTT,CASSHRGGPTDTQYF
-,TRBJ2-1,TRBV13,TRBD1,TGTGCCAGCAGCTCCCTTAGGACAGGCGTGTGGAATGAGCAGTTCTTC,CASSSLRTGVWNEQFF
-,TRBJ2-5,TRBV6-5,TRBD1,TGTGCCAGCAGTTCAGGGACAGGGGGCTTCTGGGAGACCCAGTACTTC,CASSSGTGGFWETQYF
-,TRBJ1-1,TRBV9,-,TGTGCCAGCAGCGCCATAGGAGGTGAAGCTTTCTTT,CASSAIGGEAFF
-,TRBJ2-3,TRBV27,TRBD1,TGTGCCAGCGGGGCCCCGGGACAGGGGGCGAGAATAGGAGATACGCAGTATTTT,CASGAPGQGARIGDTQYF
-,TRBJ1-3,TRBV19,TRBD1,TGTGCCAGTAGAACAGGGGAAGTTGGAAACACCATATATTTT,CASRTGEVGNTIYF
-,TRBJ1-4,TRBV27,-,TGTGCCAGTCGGAGTGGGGCAACTAATGAAAAACTGTTTTTT,CASRSGATNEKLFF
-,TRBJ1-6,TRBV7-2,-,TGTGCCAGCAGCTTATTGGGGCAGACACCCCTCCACTTT,CASSLLGQTPLHF
-,TRBJ2-3,TRBV30,-,TGTGCCTGGAGTGCTACCGATGTTACGCAGTATTTT,CAWSATDVTQYF
once,TRBJ2-1,TRBV6-6,-,TGTGCCAGCAGTTACTCCTTCGGGCGGCTAGAGCAGTTCTTC,CASSYSFGRLEQFF
-,TRBJ2-1,TRBV12-3/TRBV12-4,-,TGTGCCAGCACAGGGGGGACCTACAATGAGCAGTTCTTC,CASTGGTYNEQFF
-,TRBJ2-7,TRBV3-1/TRBV3-2,TRBD1,TGTGCCAGCAGCCAAGTTTGGGGGACAGGGGACGAGCAGTACTTC,CASSQVWGTGDEQYF
-,TRBJ1-2,TRBV2,-,TGTGCCAGCAGTGAGGGATTCGGCTATGGCTACACCTTC,CASSEGFGYGYTF
-,TRBJ2-3,TRBV9,-,TGTGCCAGCAGCTCCCGGTCGGGGAGCACAGATACGCAGTATTTT,CASSSRSGSTDTQYF
-,TRBJ1-5,TRBV15,-,TGTGCCACCAGCAGGCTACAGGGTAATCAGCCCCAGCATTTT,CATSRLQGNQPQHF
-,TRBJ2-1,TRBV4-2,TRBD2,TGTGCCAGCAGCCAAGAACTAGCGGGGTACAATGAGCAGTTCTTC,CASSQELAGYNEQFF
-,TRBJ2-5,TRBV7-2,TRBD2,TGTGCCAGCAGCTTAGATGGACTAGGGGAAGAGACCCAGTACTTC,CASSLDGLGEETQYF
-,TRBJ1-4,TRBV7-9,-,TGTGCCAGCAGCCCTTCTAATGAAAAACTGTTTTTT,CASSPSNEKLFF
-,TRBJ1-6,TRBV9,-,TGTGCCAGCAGTGTAAGCTCCTATAATTCACCCCTCCACTTT,CASSVSSYNSPLHF
few,TRBJ1-5,TRBV15,-,TGTGCCACCAGCGGAACAGGGAGTAGGCAGCCCCAGCATTTT,CATSGTGSRQPQHF
-,TRBJ1-5,TRBV5-6,TRBD1,TGTGCCAGCAGCCTAGGGGGCTATAGCAATCAGCCCCAGCATTTT,CASSLGGYSNQPQHF
-,TRBJ1-1,TRBV4-1,-,TGCGCCAGCAGCCAGCTCCGGGACCACGTTAACACTGAAGCTTTCTTT,CASSQLRDHVNTEAFF
-,TRBJ1-5,TRBV19,-,TGTGCCAGTAGTATAGTATATGGAGAGGCGAGTCAGCCCCAGCATTTT,CASSIVYGEASQPQHF
-,TRBJ1-1,TRBV7-9,-,TGTGCCAGCAGCTTAGAAGGCGGCCGGCCGGTATCTTTCTTT,CASSLEGGRPVSFF
-,TRBJ1-5,TRBV4-1,-,TGCGCCAGCAGCCCCCGATCTGGCAGTCAGCCCCAGCATTTT,CASSPRSGSQPQHF